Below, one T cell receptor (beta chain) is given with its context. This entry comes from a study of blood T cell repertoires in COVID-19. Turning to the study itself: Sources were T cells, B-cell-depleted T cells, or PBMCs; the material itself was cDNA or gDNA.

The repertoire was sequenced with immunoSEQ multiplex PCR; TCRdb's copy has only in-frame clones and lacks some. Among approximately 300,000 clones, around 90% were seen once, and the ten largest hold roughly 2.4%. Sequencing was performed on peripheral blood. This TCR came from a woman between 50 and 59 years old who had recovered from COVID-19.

CDR3 sequence: CASRRPGQGAINEQFF. DNA of the CDR3: TGTGCCAGCAGAAGACCGGGACAGGGGGCAATCAATGAGCAGTTCTTC. The chain recombines TRBV11-2 with TRBJ2-1; 12 bases are shared with TRBD1. The CDR3 contains 16 residues. Trimming at V came to 6 bases and at J to 6 bases, leaving 9 bases not matched to a gene. CDR1 SGHAT and CDR2 FQNNGV come from the germline V gene.